This TCR beta chain was recorded in a study of cytomegalovirus exposure and HLA in healthy donors. At the level of the study: Researchers previously reported finding 117 million unique TCR beta sequences from about 200 million T cells.

Primers: 60 Vbeta forward and 13 Jbeta reverse. Profiled with immunoSEQ multiplex PCR; TCRdb holds only in-frame clones, not every one. The repertoire consists of more than 150,000 clones, with roughly 82% occurring once and the leading ten covering about 7.1%. Trimming cost V 10 bases and J 6 bases, with 10 bases left between them. The CDR3 consists of 10 residues. Germline V CDR1 and CDR2: SNHLY, FYNNEI. Notes on the study in general: With DRB1 most and HLA-C fewest, TCR association rates differed between HLA loci in a later analysis. One later analysis reportedly identified an Asian-associated ancestry cluster that showed fewer N-insertions than the approximately 600-donor mean. HLA alleles showed associations with some 17,000 TCR beta sequences in a later analysis, at a 0.05 false discovery rate.

Points on this clone: No antigen is known for it.

The material sequenced was PBMCs. The sequence was collected from a woman aged 45 to 65 in good health and CMV-seropositive. V is TRBV2 and J is TRBJ2-7; D is possibly TRBD1 (6 bases). The CDR3 sequence: CATRGREQYF. The CDR3 bases are TGTGCCACCAGGGGCCGCGAGCAGTACTTC.